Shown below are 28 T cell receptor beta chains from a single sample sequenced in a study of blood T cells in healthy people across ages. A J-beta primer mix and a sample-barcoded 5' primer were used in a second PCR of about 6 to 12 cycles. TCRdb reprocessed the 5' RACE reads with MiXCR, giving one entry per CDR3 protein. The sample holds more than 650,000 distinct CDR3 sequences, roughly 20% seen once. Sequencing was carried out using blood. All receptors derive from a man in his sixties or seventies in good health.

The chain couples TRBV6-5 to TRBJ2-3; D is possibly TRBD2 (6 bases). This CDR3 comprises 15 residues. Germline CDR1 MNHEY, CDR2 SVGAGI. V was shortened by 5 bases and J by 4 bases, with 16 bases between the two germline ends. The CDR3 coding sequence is TGTGCCAGCAGTACCCAAGGCGGGAAGTCAGATACGCAGTATTTT. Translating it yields CASSTQGGKSDTQYF.

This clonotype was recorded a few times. The CDR3 sequence: CASSYSTSGWGTQYF. DNA of the CDR3: TGTGCCAGCAGTTACTCGACTAGCGGGTGGGGGACCCAGTACTTC. J is TRBJ2-7 and V is TRBV6-6; 10 nucleotides agree with TRBD2. With the DNA end fitting TRBJ2-5 better, the J assignment may be wrong. Looked up from germline, CDR1 is MNHNY and CDR2 is SVGAGI (reference sequence). CDR3 size: 15 residues.

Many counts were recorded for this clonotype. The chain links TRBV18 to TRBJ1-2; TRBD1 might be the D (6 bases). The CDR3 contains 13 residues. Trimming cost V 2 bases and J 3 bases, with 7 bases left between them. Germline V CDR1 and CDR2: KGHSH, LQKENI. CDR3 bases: TGTGCCAGCTCACCATCAGGGGACTATGGCTACACCTTC. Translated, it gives CASSPSGDYGYTF.

In nucleotides, the CDR3 is TGTGCCAGCAGCTCCCCCAGGGGGCTAGCAAACAATGAGCAGTTCTTC. Residues: CASSSPRGLANNEQFF. The chain uses TRBV7-6 and TRBJ2-1; TRBD1 agrees at 8 bases. In germline, CDR1 is SGHVS, CDR2 FNYEAQ. V trimming: 4 bases; J trimming: 5 bases; junction bases outside the gene matches: 10. The CDR3 is 16 residues long.

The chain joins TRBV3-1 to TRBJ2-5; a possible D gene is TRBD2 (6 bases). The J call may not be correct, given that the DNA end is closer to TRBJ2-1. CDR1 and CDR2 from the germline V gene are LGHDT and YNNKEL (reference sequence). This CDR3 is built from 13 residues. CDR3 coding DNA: TGTGCCAGCACCAGCCGGGGGACGAATGAGCAGTTCTTC. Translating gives CASTSRGTNEQFF.

The CDR3 protein is CASSFSEDRIYGYTF. The CDR3 nucleotides read TGTGCCAGCAGCTTCTCTGAGGACAGAATATATGGCTACACCTTC. The chain couples TRBV11-2 to TRBJ1-2; a possible D gene is TRBD1 (6 bases). The CDR3 contains 15 residues. The V and J ends lost 3 bases and 5 bases respectively, with 16 bases between them. Looked up from germline, CDR1 is SGHAT and CDR2 is FQNNGV.

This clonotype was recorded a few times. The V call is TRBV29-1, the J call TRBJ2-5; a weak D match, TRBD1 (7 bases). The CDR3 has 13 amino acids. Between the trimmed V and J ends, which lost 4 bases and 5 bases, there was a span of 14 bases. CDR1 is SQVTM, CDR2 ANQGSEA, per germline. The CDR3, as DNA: TGCAGCGTTGCCCAGGGGGGCACGGAGACCCAGTACTTC. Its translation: CSVAQGGTETQYF.

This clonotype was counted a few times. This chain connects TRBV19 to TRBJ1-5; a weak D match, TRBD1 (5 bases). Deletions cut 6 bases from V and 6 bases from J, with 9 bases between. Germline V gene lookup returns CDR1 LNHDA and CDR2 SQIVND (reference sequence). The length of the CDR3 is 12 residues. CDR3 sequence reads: CASRLQGQPQHF. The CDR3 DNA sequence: TGTGCCAGTAGGCTCCAGGGTCAGCCCCAGCATTTT.

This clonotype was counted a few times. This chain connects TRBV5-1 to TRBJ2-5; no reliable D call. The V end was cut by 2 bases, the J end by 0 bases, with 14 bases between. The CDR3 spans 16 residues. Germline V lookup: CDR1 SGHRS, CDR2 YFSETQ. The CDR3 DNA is TGCGCCAGCAGCTTCGCCGCCAAAATGTACCAAGAGACCCAGTACTTC. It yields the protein CASSFAAKMYQETQYF.

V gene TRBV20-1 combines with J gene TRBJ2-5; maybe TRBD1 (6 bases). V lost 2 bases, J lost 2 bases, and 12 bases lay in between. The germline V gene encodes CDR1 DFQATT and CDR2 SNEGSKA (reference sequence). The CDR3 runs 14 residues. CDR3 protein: CSARNGTHQETQYF. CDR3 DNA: TGCAGTGCTAGAAACGGGACACATCAAGAGACCCAGTACTTC.

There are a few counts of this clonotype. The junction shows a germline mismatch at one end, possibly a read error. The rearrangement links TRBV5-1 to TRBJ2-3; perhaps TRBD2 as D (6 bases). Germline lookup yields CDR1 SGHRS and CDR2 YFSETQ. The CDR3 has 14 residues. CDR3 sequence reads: CASTLGGVEDTQYF. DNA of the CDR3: TGCGCCAGCACCCTTGGCGGGGTGGAAGATACCCAGTATTTT.

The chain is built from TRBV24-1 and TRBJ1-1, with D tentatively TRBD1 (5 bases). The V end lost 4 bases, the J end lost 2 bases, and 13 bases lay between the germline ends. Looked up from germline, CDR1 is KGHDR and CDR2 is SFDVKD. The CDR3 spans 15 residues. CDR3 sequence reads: CATSDLRQTNTEAFF. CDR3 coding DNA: TGTGCCACCAGTGACCTCCGACAGACCAACACTGAAGCTTTCTTT.

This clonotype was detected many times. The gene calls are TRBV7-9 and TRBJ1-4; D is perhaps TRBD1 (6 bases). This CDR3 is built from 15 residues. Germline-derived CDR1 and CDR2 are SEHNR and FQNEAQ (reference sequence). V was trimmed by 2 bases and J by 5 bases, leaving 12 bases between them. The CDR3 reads CASSLTRTENEKLFF. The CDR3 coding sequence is TGTGCCAGCAGCTTAACGAGGACAGAAAATGAAAAACTGTTTTTT.

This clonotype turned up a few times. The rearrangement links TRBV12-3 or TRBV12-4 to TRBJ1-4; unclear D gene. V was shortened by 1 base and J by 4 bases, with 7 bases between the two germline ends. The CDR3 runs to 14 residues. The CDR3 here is CASSLGVRNEKLFF. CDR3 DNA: TGTGCCAGCAGTTTAGGCGTGCGTAATGAAAAACTGTTTTTT.

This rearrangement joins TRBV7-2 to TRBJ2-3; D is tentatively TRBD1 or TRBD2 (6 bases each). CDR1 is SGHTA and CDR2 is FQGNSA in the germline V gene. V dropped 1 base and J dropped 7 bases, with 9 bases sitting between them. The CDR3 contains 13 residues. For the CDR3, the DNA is TGTGCCAGCAGCTTAGGGAGGGGGAATACGCAGTATTTT. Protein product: CASSLGRGNTQYF.

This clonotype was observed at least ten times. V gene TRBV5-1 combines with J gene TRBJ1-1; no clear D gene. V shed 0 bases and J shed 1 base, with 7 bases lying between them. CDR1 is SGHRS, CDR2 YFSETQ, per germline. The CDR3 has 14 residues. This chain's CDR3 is CASSLGDSNTEAFF. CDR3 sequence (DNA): TGCGCCAGCAGCTTGGGCGACTCGAACACTGAAGCTTTCTTT.

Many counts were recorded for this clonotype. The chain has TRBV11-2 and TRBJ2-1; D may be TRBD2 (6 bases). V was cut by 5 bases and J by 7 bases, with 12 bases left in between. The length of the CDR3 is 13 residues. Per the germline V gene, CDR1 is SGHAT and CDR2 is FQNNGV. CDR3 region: CASSPGVGNEQFF. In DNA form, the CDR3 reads TGTGCCAGCAGCCCGGGGGTTGGTAATGAGCAGTTCTTC.

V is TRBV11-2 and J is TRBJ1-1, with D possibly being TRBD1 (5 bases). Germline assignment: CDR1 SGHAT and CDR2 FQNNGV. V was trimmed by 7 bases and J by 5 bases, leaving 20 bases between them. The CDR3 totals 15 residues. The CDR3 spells CASKILGVGRTEAFF. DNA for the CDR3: TGTGCCAGCAAAATTTTAGGGGTGGGCAGGACTGAAGCTTTCTTT. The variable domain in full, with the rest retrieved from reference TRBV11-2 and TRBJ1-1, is EAGVAQSPRYKIIEKRQSVAFWCNPISGHATLYWYQQILGQGPKLLIQFQNNGVVDDSQLPKDRFSAERLKGVDSTLKIQPAKLEDSAVYLCASKILGVGRTEAFFGQGTRLTVV.

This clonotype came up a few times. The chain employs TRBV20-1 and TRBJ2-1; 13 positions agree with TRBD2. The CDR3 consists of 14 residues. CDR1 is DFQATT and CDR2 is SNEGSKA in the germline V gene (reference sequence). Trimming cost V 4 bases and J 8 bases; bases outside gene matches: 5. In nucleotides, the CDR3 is TGCAGTGCTATAACTAGCGGGGGGGCAGATGAGCAGTTCTTC. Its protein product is CSAITSGGADEQFF.

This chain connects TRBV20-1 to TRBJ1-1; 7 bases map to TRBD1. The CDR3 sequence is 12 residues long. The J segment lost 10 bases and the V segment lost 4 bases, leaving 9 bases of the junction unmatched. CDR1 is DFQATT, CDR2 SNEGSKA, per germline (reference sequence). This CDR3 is CSATLTGRVAFF. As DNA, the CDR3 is TGCAGTGCTACCCTGACAGGGCGGGTAGCTTTCTTT.

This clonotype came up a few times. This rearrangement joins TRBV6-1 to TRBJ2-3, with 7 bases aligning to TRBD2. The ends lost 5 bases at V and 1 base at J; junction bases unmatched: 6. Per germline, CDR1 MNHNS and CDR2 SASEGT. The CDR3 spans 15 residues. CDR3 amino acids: CASSMSGVRTDTQYF. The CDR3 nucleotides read TGTGCCAGCAGTATGAGCGGGGTCCGCACAGATACGCAGTATTTT.

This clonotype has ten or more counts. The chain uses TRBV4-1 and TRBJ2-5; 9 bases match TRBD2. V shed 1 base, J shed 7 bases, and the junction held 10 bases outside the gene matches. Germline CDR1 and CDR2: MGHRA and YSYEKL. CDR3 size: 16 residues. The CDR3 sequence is CASSQGGIAGEVTQYF. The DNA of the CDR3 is TGCGCCAGCAGCCAAGGAGGAATAGCGGGGGAGGTGACCCAGTACTTC.

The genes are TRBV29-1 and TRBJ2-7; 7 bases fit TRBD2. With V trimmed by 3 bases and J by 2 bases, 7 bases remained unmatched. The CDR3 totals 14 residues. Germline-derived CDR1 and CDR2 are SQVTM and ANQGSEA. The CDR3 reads CSVEGEGSPYEQYF. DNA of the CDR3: TGCAGCGTTGAGGGGGAGGGTTCCCCCTACGAGCAGTACTTC.

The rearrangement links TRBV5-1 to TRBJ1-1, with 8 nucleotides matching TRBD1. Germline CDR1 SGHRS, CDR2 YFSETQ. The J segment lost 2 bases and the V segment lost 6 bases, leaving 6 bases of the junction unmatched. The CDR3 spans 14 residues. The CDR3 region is CASTLRGQNTEAFF. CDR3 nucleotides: TGCGCCAGCACCCTCAGGGGGCAAAACACTGAAGCTTTCTTT.

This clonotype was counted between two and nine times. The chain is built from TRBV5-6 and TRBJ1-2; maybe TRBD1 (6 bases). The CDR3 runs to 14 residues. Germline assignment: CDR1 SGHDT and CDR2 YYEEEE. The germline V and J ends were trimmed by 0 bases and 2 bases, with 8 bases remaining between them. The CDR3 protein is CASSLEQGNYGYTF. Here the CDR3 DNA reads TGTGCCAGCAGCTTGGAACAGGGAAACTATGGCTACACCTTC. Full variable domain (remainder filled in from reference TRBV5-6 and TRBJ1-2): DAGVTQSPTHLIKTRGQQVTLRCSPKSGHDTVSWYQQALGQGPQFIFQYYEEEERQRGNFPDRFSGHQFPNYSSELNVNALLLGDSALYLCASSLEQGNYGYTFGSGTRLTVV.

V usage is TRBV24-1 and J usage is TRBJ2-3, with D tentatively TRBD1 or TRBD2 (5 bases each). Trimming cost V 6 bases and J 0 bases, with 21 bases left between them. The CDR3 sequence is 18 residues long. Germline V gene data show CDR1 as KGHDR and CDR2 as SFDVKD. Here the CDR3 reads CATSRPSGVGASTDTQYF. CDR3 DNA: TGTGCCACCAGTCGCCCCTCCGGGGTCGGGGCTAGCACAGATACGCAGTATTTT.

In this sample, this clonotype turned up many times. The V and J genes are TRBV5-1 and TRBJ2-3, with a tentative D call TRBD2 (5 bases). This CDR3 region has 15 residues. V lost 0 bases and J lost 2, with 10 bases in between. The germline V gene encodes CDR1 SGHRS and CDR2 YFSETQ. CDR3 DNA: TGCGCCAGCAGCTTGGGGTCGGGGTTCACAGATACGCAGTATTTT. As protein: CASSLGSGFTDTQYF.

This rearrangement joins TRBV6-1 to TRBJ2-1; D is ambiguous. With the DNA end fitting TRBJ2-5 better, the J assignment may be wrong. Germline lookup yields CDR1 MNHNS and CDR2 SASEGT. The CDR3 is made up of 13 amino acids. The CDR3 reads CASSVVVEETQYF. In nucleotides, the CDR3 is TGTGCCAGCAGTGTAGTGGTGGAGGAGACCCAGTACTTC.